The rows below give T cell receptor beta chains drawn from one sample of a study of identifying expanded T cells in peripheral blood. The protocol was immunoSEQ multiplex PCR, while the TCRdb copy is restricted to in-frame clones and leaves out a portion. The data show more than 80,000 clones, around 89% seen once. Source material: blood. Source of these receptors: a person between 18 and 75 years old in good health. The CDR3 runs from the conserved cysteine through the conserved F or W. The D gene is left open where the match is weak. Clone size is given for some rows only: seen once, a few or many times, or a class if the clone is expanded.

abundance | j_gene | d_gene | v_gene | CDR3aa | CDR3nt
- | TRBJ2-2 | - | TRBV28 | CASSLWVNTGELFF | TGTGCCAGCAGTTTATGGGTGAACACCGGGGAGCTGTTTTTT
- | TRBJ2-1 | - | TRBV5-1 | CASSHPGGRNEQFF | TGCGCCAGCAGCCACCCCGGCGGGCGGAATGAGCAGTTCTTC
- | TRBJ1-1 | - | TRBV11-2 | CASSLGTMNTEAFF | TGTGCCAGCAGCTTAGGGACCATGAACACTGAAGCTTTCTTT
- | TRBJ2-1 | - | TRBV15 | CATSRDTGGSYNEQFF | TGTGCCACCAGCAGGGACACCGGGGGCTCCTACAATGAGCAGTTCTTC
- | TRBJ2-3 | - | TRBV6-1 | CASSESRGGTDTQYF | TGTGCCAGCAGTGAAAGTAGAGGGGGCACAGATACGCAGTATTTT
- | TRBJ2-7 | TRBD1 | TRBV5-4 | CASSTTTGPPYEQYF | TGTGCCAGCAGCACCACGACAGGGCCCCCCTACGAGCAGTACTTC
- | TRBJ2-7 | TRBD2 | TRBV5-4 | CASSRTSGAYEQYF | TGTGCCAGCAGCAGGACTAGCGGCGCCTACGAGCAGTACTTC
- | TRBJ2-7 | - | TRBV21-1 | CASSNAEKWNEQYF | TGTGCCAGCAGCAATGCGGAAAAGTGGAACGAGCAGTACTTC
- | TRBJ2-3 | - | TRBV4-3 | CASSQAAAVGNRTDTQYF | TGCGCCAGCAGCCAAGCTGCGGCCGTGGGGAATCGCACAGATACGCAGTATTTT
- | TRBJ2-3 | TRBD2 | TRBV19 | CASSPTSGRTDTQYF | TGTGCCAGTAGTCCTACTAGCGGACGCACAGATACGCAGTATTTT
- | TRBJ1-2 | - | TRBV9 | CASSPDRNYGYTF | TGTGCCAGCAGTCCAGACAGGAACTATGGCTACACCTTC
- | TRBJ1-1 | TRBD1 | TRBV28 | CASSLWSTGGYTEAFF | TGTGCCAGCAGTTTATGGTCGACAGGGGGGTATACTGAAGCTTTCTTT
once | TRBJ2-4 | - | TRBV6-5 | CASSYSIFGGNIQYF | TGTGCCAGCAGTTACTCGATCTTTGGGGGGAACATTCAGTACTTC
few | TRBJ2-1 | TRBD2 | TRBV28 | CASSLPAGASGNEQFF | TGTGCCAGCAGTCTCCCAGCGGGAGCAAGTGGAAATGAGCAGTTCTTC
- | TRBJ1-2 | TRBD1 | TRBV6-1 | CASEDRNYGYTF | TGTGCCAGCGAGGACAGGAACTATGGCTACACCTTC
few | TRBJ1-5 | - | TRBV6-1 | CASSEAGRGNQPQHF | TGTGCCAGCAGTGAAGCTGGTCGGGGCAATCAGCCCCAGCATTTT
- | TRBJ2-5 | - | TRBV20-1 | CSETRQTQYF | TGCAGTGAGACTAGGCAGACCCAGTACTTC
few | TRBJ1-2 | TRBD1 | TRBV30 | CAWSVDRGHGGYTF | TGTGCCTGGAGTGTAGACAGGGGCCACGGTGGCTACACCTTC
- | TRBJ1-6 | - | TRBV27 | CASSPAGYNSPLHF | TGTGCCAGCAGTCCGGCAGGGTATAATTCACCCCTCCACTTT
- | TRBJ1-5 | TRBD1 | TRBV7-6 | CASSAGTGGGQPQHF | TGTGCCAGCAGCGCGGGGACAGGGGGCGGTCAGCCCCAGCATTTT
- | TRBJ2-7 | TRBD2 | TRBV5-5 | CASSRTLTSGGTYEQYF | TGTGCCAGCAGCAGGACCCTCACTAGCGGGGGGACCTACGAGCAGTACTTC
- | TRBJ2-5 | - | TRBV14 | CASSQVQGREETQYF | TGTGCCAGCAGCCAAGTTCAGGGACGAGAGGAGACCCAGTACTTC
once | TRBJ1-4 | - | TRBV6-4 | CASSTGATNEKLFF | TGTGCCAGCAGTACGGGGGCGACTAATGAAAAACTGTTTTTT
- | TRBJ2-3 | - | TRBV5-1 | CASSFLGRETDTQYF | TGCGCCAGCAGCTTTCTGGGCAGGGAAACAGATACGCAGTATTTT
- | TRBJ2-3 | - | TRBV7-6 | CASSPTGNRDTQYF | TGTGCCAGCAGCCCTACAGGGAACCGAGATACGCAGTATTTT
- | TRBJ2-7 | - | TRBV5-1 | CASSRTGRDEQYF | TGCGCCAGCAGCCGGACAGGGAGGGACGAGCAGTACTTC
- | TRBJ2-3 | - | TRBV19 | CASSEGESTDTQYF | TGTGCCAGTAGTGAGGGGGAGTCCACAGATACGCAGTATTTT
- | TRBJ2-1 | - | TRBV2 | CASSEGQGLGNEQFF | TGTGCCAGCAGTGAAGGCCAGGGGTTGGGCAATGAGCAGTTCTTC
- | TRBJ2-1 | TRBD1 | TRBV6-5 | CASSRGDRGRNEQFF | TGTGCCAGCAGCCGAGGGGACAGGGGGCGAAATGAGCAGTTCTTC
- | TRBJ2-3 | TRBD1 | TRBV28 | CASSLDREVTDTQYF | TGTGCCAGCAGTCTTGACAGGGAAGTTACAGATACGCAGTATTTT
- | TRBJ1-3 | TRBD1 | TRBV6-5 | CASSRRGQGGNTIYF | TGTGCCAGCAGTCGCAGAGGACAGGGTGGAAACACCATATATTTT
- | TRBJ2-7 | TRBD2 | TRBV28 | CASRPYQGLAGDHDEQYF | TGTGCCAGCAGACCTTACCAGGGACTAGCGGGAGATCACGACGAGCAGTACTTC
- | TRBJ1-2 | TRBD1 | TRBV6-1 | CASSDLGQTFMDGYTF | TGTGCCAGCAGTGATCTGGGACAGACCTTTATGGATGGCTACACCTTC
- | TRBJ2-3 | TRBD2 | TRBV28 | CASRGLSYSGRDFTDTQYF | TGTGCCAGCAGGGGGTTAAGCTATAGCGGGAGGGACTTCACAGATACGCAGTATTTT
- | TRBJ2-6 | - | TRBV4-3 | CASSHSTGSGANVLTF | TGCGCCAGCAGCCATTCCACCGGGTCCGGGGCCAACGTCCTGACTTTC
- | TRBJ2-3 | - | TRBV6-4 | CASSNEAGDTQYF | TGTGCCAGCAGTAATGAGGCTGGAGATACGCAGTATTTT
- | TRBJ1-1 | - | TRBV30 | CAWSVTPENTEAFF | TGTGCCTGGAGTGTAACTCCCGAGAACACTGAAGCTTTCTTT
- | TRBJ1-1 | - | TRBV19 | CASSISGNTEAFF | TGTGCCAGTAGTATTTCGGGAAACACTGAAGCTTTCTTT
- | TRBJ2-3 | - | TRBV5-4 | CASSYRSTDTQYF | TGTGCCAGCAGCTATAGGAGCACAGATACGCAGTATTTT
once | TRBJ2-7 | TRBD1 | TRBV6-5 | CATDRGHEQYF | TGTGCCACGGACAGGGGCCACGAGCAGTACTTC
- | TRBJ1-5 | TRBD1 | TRBV29-1 | CSVVNRTGVHSNQPQHF | TGCAGCGTTGTTAACAGGACAGGGGTCCACAGCAATCAGCCCCAGCATTTT
- | TRBJ2-7 | TRBD2 | TRBV6-6 | CASSYTGAGGPQEQYF | TGTGCCAGCAGTTACACCGGGGCGGGGGGGCCTCAAGAGCAGTACTTC
- | TRBJ1-2 | - | TRBV30 | CAWSVTKGYGYTF | TGTGCCTGGAGTGTAACCAAGGGTTATGGCTACACCTTC
- | TRBJ2-5 | - | TRBV5-4 | CASSLVAGVETQYF | TGTGCCAGCAGCTTGGTGGCAGGGGTAGAGACCCAGTACTTC
- | TRBJ2-1 | - | TRBV30 | CAWSVGRSSYNEQFF | TGTGCCTGGAGTGTCGGCCGAAGCTCCTACAATGAGCAGTTCTTC